Shown below are 25 T cell receptor beta chains from a single sample sequenced in a study of blood T cells in healthy people across ages. A second PCR of 7 to 11 cycles used a sample-barcoded 5' primer and a J-beta primer mix. TCRdb reprocessed the 5' RACE reads with MiXCR, giving one entry per CDR3 protein. The sample comprises 1,300,000 or so distinct CDR3 sequences, 45% to 70% of which are singletons, and over 5% rests with the top ten. Specimen: blood. Source of these receptors: a man in his late teens or twenties in good health.

V and J are TRBV28 and TRBJ2-1, with unresolved D. The V and J ends lost 9 bases and 0 bases respectively, with 9 bases between them. The CDR3 is made up of 13 amino acids. The germline V gene encodes CDR1 MDHEN and CDR2 SYDVKM. DNA for the CDR3: TGTGCCAGTGGCAGTGCCTCCTACAATGAGCAGTTCTTC. Encoded protein: CASGSASYNEQFF.

This sequence joins TRBV29-1 and TRBJ2-5; D unresolved. V was pared by 3 bases and J by 4 bases, with 9 bases between. The CDR3 runs 12 residues. The germline V gene encodes CDR1 SQVTM and CDR2 ANQGSEA. The CDR3 coding sequence is TGCAGCGTTGAGTGGCAGAGAGAGACCCAGTACTTC. Its protein product is CSVEWQRETQYF.

The chain uses TRBV6-2 or TRBV6-3 and TRBJ1-1; 7 positions agree with TRBD1. V was pared by 3 bases and J by 4 bases, with 26 bases of the junction left unmatched. Germline V CDR1 and CDR2: MNHEY, SVGEGT. The CDR3 covers 21 residues. Written as DNA, the CDR3 is TGTGCCAGCAGTTATGACCCGTCCGGACAGGAGGGTTTAGGGATGAGCACTGAAGCTTTCTTT. The encoded protein is CASSYDPSGQEGLGMSTEAFF.

CDR3 in amino acids: CSASSLHYNEQFF. CDR3 in DNA: TGCAGTGCTAGCTCACTACACTACAATGAGCAGTTCTTC. The chain is built from TRBV20-1 and TRBJ2-1; no reliable D call. Deletions cut 3 bases from V and 3 bases from J, with 9 bases between. Germline assignment: CDR1 DFQATT and CDR2 SNEGSKA (reference sequence). There are 13 residues in the CDR3.

This clonotype was counted only a few times. V gene TRBV12-3 or TRBV12-4 combines with J gene TRBJ2-1; D is unclear. Trimming left V 5 bases short and J 7 bases short, with 9 bases between. The CDR3 runs 12 residues. The CDR3 DNA reads as TGTGCCAGCAGTACCTACGGTAATGAGCAGTTCTTC. It translates to CASSTYGNEQFF.

There are a few counts of this clonotype. The chain employs TRBV12-3 or TRBV12-4 and TRBJ1-1; perhaps TRBD1 as D (5 bases). Trimming took off 5 bases at V and 2 bases at J, with 12 bases between the two ends. The CDR3 consists of 14 residues. CDR3 loop: CASSVDSVNTEAFF. Here the CDR3 DNA reads TGTGCCAGCAGTGTAGACAGCGTTAACACTGAAGCTTTCTTT.

V gene TRBV20-1 combines with J gene TRBJ2-3; no definite D call. Germline-derived CDR1 and CDR2 are DFQATT and SNEGSKA (reference sequence). V was shortened by 2 bases and J by 4 bases, with 7 bases between the two germline ends. There are 12 residues in the CDR3. The CDR3 region has the DNA TGCAGTGCTAGAACCATGGCAGATACGCAGTATTTT. It is translated as CSARTMADTQYF.

The chain couples TRBV7-9 to TRBJ2-1, with TRBD2 matching 12 bases. The CDR3 covers 16 residues. V trimming: 5 bases; J trimming: 4 bases; junction bases outside the gene matches: 6. Germline V CDR1 and CDR2: SEHNR, FQNEAQ (reference sequence). DNA of the CDR3: TGTGCCAGCAGCGCGGCTAGCGGGGGGGGATACAATGAGCAGTTCTTC. Translating gives CASSAASGGGYNEQFF.

The chain joins TRBV6-2 or TRBV6-3 to TRBJ2-1; TRBD1 or TRBD2 may be the D gene (6 bases each). Between the trimmed V and J ends, which lost 0 bases and 2 bases, there was a span of 17 bases. The germline CDR1 and CDR2 sequences are MNHEY and SVGEGT. The CDR3 runs to 18 residues. The CDR3 DNA reads TGTGCCAGCAGTTACTCCCCTACCGGGGGCGATCCCTACAATGAGCAGTTCTTC. Encoded protein: CASSYSPTGGDPYNEQFF.

V usage is TRBV6-5 and J usage is TRBJ2-5, with no clear D. The CDR3 contains 15 residues. The V gene lost 0 bases and the J gene lost 4 bases, with 12 bases spanning the gap. Germline CDR1 is MNHEY and CDR2 is SVGAGI. The CDR3 here is CASSYSWSQRETQYF. The CDR3 nucleotides are TGTGCCAGCAGTTACTCGTGGTCCCAGCGAGAGACCCAGTACTTC.

This sequence joins TRBV9 and TRBJ2-3, with 8 positions matching TRBD2. The CDR3 has 15 amino acids. Germline loops: CDR1 SGDLS, CDR2 YYNGEE. V was clipped by 5 bases and J by 0 bases; unmatched bases: 5. The CDR3 region is CASRAGRGSTDTQYF. For the CDR3, the DNA is TGTGCCAGCAGGGCCGGGAGGGGAAGCACAGATACGCAGTATTTT.

This chain uses TRBV7-7 with TRBJ2-5, with TRBD2 matching over 7 bases. CDR3 length: 15 amino acids. Per the germline V gene, CDR1 is SSHAT and CDR2 is FNYEAQ (reference sequence). V lost 2 bases, J lost 2 bases, and 5 bases stayed unmatched. CDR3 in amino acids: CASSLQRTSQETQYF. CDR3 coding DNA: TGTGCCAGCAGCTTACAGCGGACTAGTCAAGAGACCCAGTACTTC.

The CDR3 region is CSANNRGRGSPLHF. As DNA, the CDR3 is TGCAGTGCTAACAACAGGGGTAGAGGATCACCCCTCCACTTT. V and J are TRBV20-1 and TRBJ1-6; 7 bases line up with TRBD1. The V gene end was trimmed by 4 bases and the J gene end by 10 bases; junction bases not matched to a gene: 10. This CDR3 comprises 14 residues. In germline, CDR1 is DFQATT, CDR2 SNEGSKA (reference sequence).

The rearrangement uses TRBV4-1 and TRBJ2-5; D unclear. The V end was cut by 7 bases, the J end by 3 bases, with 18 bases between. The CDR3 is 15 amino acids. Germline-derived CDR1 and CDR2 are MGHRA and YSYEKL. CDR3 sequence (DNA): TGCGCCAGCAACCCCGAAGGGCTAGTGAAAGAGACCCAGTACTTC. It yields the protein CASNPEGLVKETQYF.

The chain is built from TRBV10-3 and TRBJ1-6, with D possibly matching TRBD1 (5 bases). Trimming removed 5 bases from V and 7 bases from J, with 15 bases in between. The CDR3 extends over 15 amino acids. CDR1 is ENHRY, CDR2 SYGVKD, per germline. CDR3 in amino acids: CAISPRDPTNSPLHF. The CDR3 region has the DNA TGTGCCATCAGTCCCCGGGACCCAACGAATTCACCCCTCCACTTT.

The rearrangement joins TRBV9 to TRBJ2-4; D gene ambiguous. Germline V gives CDR1 SGDLS, CDR2 YYNGEE. There are 16 residues in the CDR3. Trimming took off 3 bases at V and 1 base at J, with 14 bases between the two ends. CDR3 DNA sequence: TGTGCCAGCAGCGCAGCACCCTCGCGGGCCAAAAACATTCAGTACTTC. The encoded protein is CASSAAPSRAKNIQYF.

V usage is TRBV4-1 and J usage is TRBJ1-1; 8 bases are a match to TRBD1. V gave up 6 bases and J gave up 0 bases; unmatched junction bases: 15. This CDR3 has 18 amino acids. Germline V gene data show CDR1 as MGHRA and CDR2 as YSYEKL. The CDR3 sequence: CASSTRDRWSLVNTEAFF. The DNA of the CDR3 is TGCGCCAGCAGTACCCGGGACAGGTGGAGTTTAGTGAACACTGAAGCTTTCTTT.

Concerning this clonotype itself: This is likely a read error, given that the CDR3 carries no conserved phenylalanine or tryptophan at its end. No DNA is shown, since the ends of the CDR3 on it are uncertain; the CDR3 is the one TCRdb lists. The chain joins TRBV5-1 to TRBJ2-5; the table's TRBD2 call for D was not verified on the DNA. Germline CDR1 and CDR2: SGHRS and YFSETQ. The CDR3 spans 17 residues, counting both ends. The CDR3 sequence: CASSVEQAGSNGCTFGS.

This clonotype showed up just once. The chain recombines TRBV15 with TRBJ1-1; D gene ambiguous. Trimming shortened V by 1 base and J by 3 bases, and 3 bases separated the two germline ends. This CDR3 spans 12 amino acids. Germline CDR1 LNHNV, CDR2 YYDKDF (reference sequence). CDR3 DNA sequence: TGTGCCACCAGCAGAGGGGACACTGAAGCTTTCTTT. Protein sequence: CATSRGDTEAFF. Variable domain in full (rest from reference TRBV15 and TRBJ1-1): DAMVIQNPRYQVTQFGKPVTLSCSQTLNHNVMYWYQQKSSQAPKLLFHYYDKDFNNEADTPDNFQSRRPNTSFCFLDIRSPGLGDTAMYLCATSRGDTEAFFGQGTRLTVV.

V is TRBV24-1 and J is TRBJ1-1, with TRBD1 as a possible D gene (5 bases). With 9 bases removed from V and 1 base from J, the gap between germline ends came to 20 bases. Germline CDR1 reads KGHDR; CDR2 reads SFDVKD. This CDR3 has 16 amino acids. The CDR3 loop is CATEGPKRWENTEAFF. The DNA of the CDR3 is TGTGCCACCGAGGGGCCAAAAAGGTGGGAGAACACTGAAGCTTTCTTT.

The chain carries TRBV6-1 and TRBJ2-3, with 8 bases lining up with TRBD1. The V gene end was trimmed by 6 bases and the J gene end by 0 bases; junction bases not matched to a gene: 17. CDR1 and CDR2 (germline): MNHNS, SASEGT. The CDR3 length is 19 residues. This chain's CDR3 is CASSPPLTTQGASTDTQYF. The CDR3 nucleotides are TGTGCCAGCAGCCCGCCGTTGACGACCCAGGGGGCTAGCACAGATACGCAGTATTTT.

The chain carries TRBV7-9 and TRBJ2-5; D ambiguous. Germline V gene lookup returns CDR1 SEHNR and CDR2 FQNEAQ (reference sequence). V lost 5 bases and J lost 11, with 15 bases in between. This CDR3 has 12 residues. The CDR3 nucleotides read TGTGCCAGCAGCGCAGAACCCAATGAGCAGTACTTC. It encodes CASSAEPNEQYF.

This clonotype turned up a few times. This chain connects TRBV20-1 to TRBJ2-7; 8 nucleotides agree with TRBD2. This CDR3 is built from 14 residues. Germline-derived CDR1 and CDR2 are DFQATT and SNEGSKA (reference sequence). The junction had 3 bases not matched to a gene; V was cut back by 0 bases and J by 2 bases. CDR3 bases: TGCAGTGCTAGAGAACTAGCGGAAACCTACGAGCAGTACTTC. Its protein is CSARELAETYEQYF.

The rearrangement joins TRBV5-1 to TRBJ2-1; 8 nucleotides align to TRBD1. The V segment lost 2 bases and the J segment 11 bases; nucleotides outside the gene matches: 3. This CDR3 contains 12 residues. Per germline, CDR1 SGHRS and CDR2 YFSETQ. CDR3 protein: CASSLDRGQQFF. The CDR3 region has the DNA TGCGCCAGCAGCTTAGACAGGGGCCAGCAGTTCTTC.

The CDR3 DNA follows: TGTGCCAGCAGTTACTCAGGTGGGACAGGGTCCTACGAGCAGTACTTC. Protein sequence: CASSYSGGTGSYEQYF. The chain combines TRBV6-5 with TRBJ2-7; 9 nucleotides align to TRBD1. The CDR3 loop spans 16 amino acids. J gave up 1 base and V 0 bases, and 4 bases lay outside the gene matches. Germline CDR1 and CDR2: MNHEY and SVGAGI.